Detailed here is one T cell receptor beta chain. Its antigen is currently unknown. The data stem from a study of cytomegalovirus exposure and HLA in healthy donors. Study observations and caveats: Several of the most significant clusters appeared, in a later analysis, to be linked to common viral pathogens. Later analysis identified 16,951 TCR beta sequences associated with HLA alleles, using a false discovery rate threshold of 0.05. Immune exposure information available was restricted to CMV serostatus. For most subjects, TCR beta sequences were reported to predict HLA-A and HLA-B alleles with accuracy.

The CDR3 totals 15 residues. Trimming cost V 4 bases and J 1 base; bases outside gene matches: 3. Germline lookup yields CDR1 SGHDT and CDR2 YYEEEE. Primers for the PCR totalled 60 Vbeta and 13 Jbeta. TCRdb's table, derived via immunoSEQ multiplex PCR, lists solely in-frame clones and lacks some. The sample records some 180,000 clones, 70% to 80% being singletons. The sequence derives from a woman between 55 and 75 years old in good health and CMV-seropositive. Sequencing was done on a sample of PBMCs. The chain joins TRBV5-6 to TRBJ2-2, with TRBD1 matching over 8 bases. CDR3 DNA sequence: TGTGCCAGCAGCAGGGACAGGTTGAACACCGGGGAGCTGTTTTTT. Translation: CASSRDRLNTGELFF.